Presented here are 16 T cell receptor beta chains from one specimen sequenced in a study of Graves' ophthalmopathy and Graves' hyperthyroidism. The study amplified TCR beta CDR3 regions using RNA transcripts. HTBI primers primed a first-round RT-PCR, and a second-round multiplex PCR followed. TCRdb reprocessed the multiplex PCR reads via MiXCR and lists one record per CDR3 protein. In the table there are around 1,200,000 distinct CDR3 sequences, less than 45% of which are singletons. The source material was peripheral blood or thyroid tissue (not recorded which). Source of these receptors: an adult man with Graves' hyperthyroidism.

This clonotype was counted many times. The chain uses TRBV11-2 and TRBJ2-2, with D uncertain. V gave up 1 base and J gave up 3 bases, with 6 bases separating them. In germline, CDR1 is SGHAT, CDR2 FQNNGV. This CDR3 contains 14 residues. The DNA for the CDR3 is TGTGCCAGCAGCTTAGTGGAATACACCGGGGAGCTGTTTTTT. Amino acids: CASSLVEYTGELFF. Filled out from reference TRBV11-2 and TRBJ2-2, the complete variable domain reads EAGVAQSPRYKIIEKRQSVAFWCNPISGHATLYWYQQILGQGPKLLIQFQNNGVVDDSQLPKDRFSAERLKGVDSTLKIQPAKLEDSAVYLCASSLVEYTGELFFGEGSRLTVL.

Ten or more counts support this clonotype. The chain is built from TRBV19 and TRBJ2-7; 10 bases fit TRBD1. J lost 0 bases, V lost 4 bases, and 6 bases had no gene match. CDR1 and CDR2 from the germline V gene are LNHDA and SQIVND (reference sequence). This CDR3 spans 16 amino acids. CDR3 DNA sequence: TGTGCCAGTAGTACGCGACAGGGGGCAAACTCCTACGAGCAGTACTTC. Translation: CASSTRQGANSYEQYF.

CDR3 in amino acids: CASSLFASGPSTDTQYF. The CDR3 region has the DNA TGTGCCAGCAGCTTATTTGCTAGCGGCCCTAGCACAGATACGCAGTATTTT. The rearrangement joins TRBV7-6 to TRBJ2-3; TRBD2 matches at 7 bases. V lost 2 bases and J lost 0; bases outside the gene matches: 8. Germline lookup yields CDR1 SGHVS and CDR2 FNYEAQ. This CDR3 contains 17 residues. Supplemented by reference TRBV7-6 and TRBJ2-3, the full variable domain reads GAGVSQSPRYKVTKRGQDVALRCDPISGHVSLYWYRQALGQGPEFLTYFNYEAQQDKSGLPNDRFSAERPEGSISTLTIQRTEQRDSAMYRCASSLFASGPSTDTQYFGPGTRLTVL.

This clonotype was recorded at least ten times. The chain recombines TRBV9 with TRBJ2-5; D is perhaps TRBD2 (5 bases). CDR1 is SGDLS, CDR2 YYNGEE, per germline. The V end was cut by 4 bases, the J end by 5 bases, with 15 bases between. CDR3 size: 14 residues. CDR3 loop: CASSLQEVGETQYF. Here the CDR3 DNA reads TGTGCCAGCAGCCTCCAGGAGGTCGGGGAGACCCAGTACTTC.

Notes on this clonotype: This sequence may be a read error, since a much larger clone differs from it by one base. The chain uses TRBV15 and TRBJ1-4, with D possibly being TRBD1 (5 bases). The CDR3 totals 17 residues. In germline, CDR1 is LNHNV, CDR2 YYDKDF (reference sequence). CDR3 sequence: CATSRDGGQTTSEKLFF. The CDR3 region has the DNA TGTGCCACCAGCAGAGATGGCGGACAAACAACTAGTGAAAAACTGTTTTTT. Looking up the rest from reference TRBV15 and TRBJ1-4 gives the full variable domain: DAMVIQNPRYQVTQFGKPVTLSCSQTLNHNVMYWYQQKSSQAPKLLFHYYDKDFNNEADTPDNFQSRRPNTSFCFLDIRSPGLGDTAMYLCATSRDGGQTTSEKLFFGSGTQLSVL.

This clonotype was detected many times. This chain connects TRBV2 to TRBJ1-1, with 7 positions matching TRBD1. V was pared by 3 bases and J by 0 bases, with 4 bases of the junction left unmatched. This CDR3 region has 15 residues. Germline V lookup: CDR1 SNHLY, CDR2 FYNNEI. CDR3: CASSDRGTLNTEAFF. The CDR3 nucleotides are TGTGCCAGCAGTGACAGGGGGACCTTGAACACTGAAGCTTTCTTT. The full variable domain, in which reference TRBV2 and TRBJ1-1 provide the parts outside the CDR3, is EPEVTQTPSHQVTQMGQEVILRCVPISNHLYFYWYRQILGQKVEFLVSFYNNEISEKSEIFDDQFSVERPDGSNFTLKIRSTKLEDSAMYFCASSDRGTLNTEAFFGQGTRLTVV.

This clonotype was counted ten times or more. The chain recombines TRBV2 with TRBJ1-6; 8 bases fit TRBD1. This CDR3 has 14 residues. CDR1 SNHLY and CDR2 FYNNEI come from the germline V gene. V was clipped by 4 bases and J by 10 bases; unmatched bases: 6. DNA for the CDR3: TGTGCCAGCAGTGTCGACAGGGGCGGCTCACCCCTCCACTTT. Its translation is CASSVDRGGSPLHF.

This chain connects TRBV24-1 to TRBJ2-2; unclear D gene. V lost 8 bases and J 6 bases, leaving 9 bases between the germline ends. The CDR3 covers 12 residues. Germline V gives CDR1 KGHDR, CDR2 SFDVKD. CDR3 residues: CATTGLAGELFF. CDR3 DNA: TGTGCCACCACAGGCCTGGCCGGGGAGCTGTTTTTT.

This chain joins TRBV7-4 and TRBJ1-5; D may be TRBD1 (5 bases). Germline values: CDR1 SGHVT, CDR2 SQSDAQ. V lost 11 bases to trimming and J lost 4 bases, with 21 bases between them. The CDR3 has 15 residues. As DNA, the CDR3 is TGTGCCTGGAGTTACGGGACGGTAGGTAATCAGCCCCAGCATTTT. Amino acids: CAWSYGTVGNQPQHF.

A remark on this clonotype: At one boundary the junction diverges from the germline segment, which might be a read error. The chain couples TRBV5-8 to TRBJ2-7, with D perhaps TRBD2 (5 bases). CDR3 length: 15 amino acids. CDR1 SGHTS and CDR2 YDEGEE come from the germline V gene. The CDR3 region has the DNA TGTGCCAGCAGCTTGGCGCTAGCCCTTCCTGACGAGCGGTACTTC. Its translation: CASSLALALPDERYF.

The chain carries TRBV13 and TRBJ1-1; 10 bases map to TRBD1. This CDR3 has 15 residues. Trimming removed 3 bases from V and 5 bases from J; junction bases left unmatched: 6. CDR1 PRHDT and CDR2 FYEKMQ come from the germline V gene (reference sequence). This chain's CDR3 is CASSFSRQGATEAFF. For the CDR3, the DNA is TGTGCCAGCAGCTTCAGCAGACAGGGGGCAACTGAAGCTTTCTTT.

Note on this clonotype: In this CDR3 the conserved last residue, phenylalanine or tryptophan, is missing, so a read error is likely. The DNA is omitted, as the CDR3 cannot be located on it reliably, and the CDR3 follows TCRdb's listing. The rearrangement uses TRBV10-3 and TRBJ2-6; the D call in the table, TRBD2, was not verified against the DNA. Inclusive of both ends, the CDR3 amounts to 8 amino acids. Germline V gene data show CDR1 as ENHRY and CDR2 as SYGVKD. The CDR3 here is CAISDPTS.

About this clonotype: One junction end disagrees with the germline gene, perhaps due to a read error. The rearrangement joins TRBV5-1 to TRBJ2-7; D is uncertain. Germline CDR1 reads SGHRS; CDR2 reads YFSETQ. The CDR3 consists of 15 residues. The DNA of the CDR3 is TGTGCCAGCAGTCCTACCCTCGGTGGAAACTACGAGCAGTACTTC. Protein sequence: CASSPTLGGNYEQYF.

This clonotype came up many times. The chain employs TRBV2 and TRBJ2-5, with D maybe TRBD2 (6 bases). CDR1 is SNHLY, CDR2 FYNNEI, per germline. The CDR3 sequence is 15 residues long. With 2 bases removed from V and 6 bases from J, the gap between germline ends came to 16 bases. CDR3 nucleotides: TGTGCCAGCAGTGAAAGCAACGGGAGTGGCAAGACCCAGTACTTC. Amino acid sequence: CASSESNGSGKTQYF.

Comments on this clonotype: A much bigger clone sits one base away, suggesting this may be a read error. V is TRBV19 and J is TRBJ1-1; no clear D. Trimming shortened V by 4 bases and J by 0 bases, and 12 bases separated the two germline ends. Germline CDR1 is LNHDA and CDR2 is SQIVND (reference sequence). The CDR3 is 15 residues long. The CDR3 loop reads CASSTNANLNTEAFF. The CDR3, as DNA: TGTGCCAGTAGTACAAACGCGAACCTGAACACTGAAGCTTTCTTT.

This clonotype showed up many times. The chain employs TRBV7-9 and TRBJ2-5; unclear D gene. Trimming shortened V by 1 base and J by 2 bases, and 5 bases separated the two germline ends. Germline lookup yields CDR1 SEHNR and CDR2 FQNEAQ (reference sequence). There are 13 residues in the CDR3. CDR3 sequence (DNA): TGTGCCAGCAGCTTAGTCAGTCAAGAGACCCAGTACTTC. It encodes CASSLVSQETQYF. Complete variable domain (other parts from reference TRBV7-9 and TRBJ2-5): DTGVSQNPRHKITKRGQNVTFRCDPISEHNRLYWYRQTLGQGPEFLTYFQNEAQLEKSRLLSDRFSAERPKGSFSTLEIQRTEQGDSAMYLCASSLVSQETQYFGPGTRLLVL.